One and the same sample provided the 25 T cell receptor beta chains below, sequenced in a study of T-cell reconstitution after alpha-beta-depleted transplantation in children. It was with unique molecular identifiers that the TCRbeta library was prepared. TCRdb re-called the PCR reads through MiXCR, storing one row per CDR3 protein. This sample carries about 240,000 distinct CDR3 sequences, around 13% of them seen once, and the ten largest clones take about 2.6%. Sequenced here: PBMCs from the stem cell graft donor, sampled from the stem cell graft. These receptors were taken from a human donor who donated a stem cell graft to a child with acute lymphoblastic leukemia.

This clonotype was observed many times. The V gene is TRBV3-1, the J gene TRBJ1-4; 8 nucleotides match TRBD1. This CDR3 contains 16 residues. Germline CDR1 and CDR2: LGHDT and YNNKEL (reference sequence). V dropped 3 bases and J dropped 7; count of bases not matched to a gene: 10. As DNA, the CDR3 is TGTGCCAGCAGCCAGGCCGGGACAGGCTGGACTGAAAAACTGTTTTTT. Its translation: CASSQAGTGWTEKLFF.

This clonotype was found many times. The chain carries TRBV6-5 and TRBJ2-2; D not certain. The V gene lost 1 base and the J gene lost 13 bases, with 19 bases spanning the gap. The length of the CDR3 is 15 residues. The germline V gene has CDR1 MNHEY and CDR2 SVGAGI. The CDR3 nucleotides are TGTGCCAGCAGTTACTATAAGGACCCTCTACTCGGGCTGTTTTTT. Translation: CASSYYKDPLLGLFF.

This clonotype was detected many times. The chain couples TRBV20-1 to TRBJ2-3; 11 bases line up with TRBD2. Germline trimming cut 0 bases from V and 6 bases from J; bases unmatched to any gene: 2. The CDR3 covers 14 residues. Germline V lookup: CDR1 DFQATT, CDR2 SNEGSKA (reference sequence). This CDR3 reads CSARETSGKDTQYF. As DNA, the CDR3 is TGCAGTGCTAGAGAGACTAGCGGGAAGGATACGCAGTATTTT.

This clonotype was detected many times. The genes are TRBV29-1 and TRBJ2-3; possible D gene TRBD1, 6 bases. This CDR3 spans 13 amino acids. The ends were cut back, 4 bases at V and 5 bases at J, with 13 bases in the middle. Germline V gene sequence: CDR1 SQVTM, CDR2 ANQGSEA. CDR3 nucleotide sequence: TGCAGCGTTGGGGCAGGGGCCCTAGATACGCAGTATTTT. This translates into CSVGAGALDTQYF.

This clonotype was found many times. The chain recombines TRBV20-1 with TRBJ1-2; TRBD1 aligns across 8 bases. The CDR3 contains 13 residues. Germline assignment: CDR1 DFQATT and CDR2 SNEGSKA (reference sequence). V shed 6 bases and J 2 bases; nucleotides not matched to a gene: 5. The CDR3 nucleotides read TGCAGTGCCGAGGACAGGGAGAACTATGGCTACACCTTC. This translates into CSAEDRENYGYTF.

This clonotype was counted ten times or more. The V call is TRBV11-2, the J call TRBJ2-1, with D possibly matching TRBD1 (5 bases). The germline V gene has CDR1 SGHAT and CDR2 FQNNGV. The V gene lost 4 bases and the J gene lost 11 bases, with 12 bases spanning the gap. This CDR3 is 12 amino acids long. CDR3 nucleotide sequence: TGTGCCAGCAGCTCTCAGGGAAAGAAGCAGTTCTTC. As protein: CASSSQGKKQFF.

This clonotype came up a few times. The chain recombines TRBV5-1 with TRBJ2-5; tentatively, D is TRBD1 or TRBD2 (5 bases each). CDR1 and CDR2 from the germline V gene are SGHRS and YFSETQ. The CDR3 totals 16 residues. V was pared by 3 bases and J by 0 bases, with 15 bases between. For the CDR3, the DNA is TGCGCCAGCAGCTGGGGACGGTGGGAGTACCAAGAGACCCAGTACTTC. Translated: CASSWGRWEYQETQYF.

This chain links TRBV9 with TRBJ2-3, with D perhaps TRBD1 (5 bases). Germline CDR1 is SGDLS and CDR2 is YYNGEE. The length of the CDR3 is 15 residues. With 2 bases removed from V and 6 bases from J, the gap between germline ends came to 16 bases. CDR3 in DNA: TGTGCCAGCAGCGTGTACGGCAGGGCCATGGATACGCAGTATTTT. Its protein product is CASSVYGRAMDTQYF. Filled out from reference TRBV9 and TRBJ2-3, the complete variable domain reads DSGVTQTPKHLITATGQRVTLRCSPRSGDLSVYWYQQSLDQGLQFLIQYYNGEERAKGNILERFSAQQFPDLHSELNLSSLELGDSALYFCASSVYGRAMDTQYFGPGTRLTVL.

This clonotype has just a few counts. This chain uses TRBV7-9 with TRBJ2-4, with 8 bases identical to TRBD1. The CDR3 consists of 16 residues. V gave up 0 bases and J gave up 3 bases; unmatched junction bases: 4. Per the germline V gene, CDR1 is SEHNR and CDR2 is FQNEAQ (reference sequence). CDR3 in amino acids: CASSLAPGTGKNIQYF. The CDR3 DNA reads as TGTGCCAGCAGCTTAGCGCCCGGGACAGGCAAAAACATTCAGTACTTC.

This clonotype was seen many times. J is TRBJ2-1 and V is TRBV12-3 or TRBV12-4; D unresolved. V lost 5 bases and J lost 7, with 15 bases in between. This CDR3 region has 14 residues. The CDR3 sequence: CASSLGPGSNEQFF. The DNA of the CDR3 is TGTGCCAGCAGTCTCGGGCCCGGGTCTAATGAGCAGTTCTTC.

With respect to this clonotype: Since a much larger clone is just one base distant, this may be a read error. The V call is TRBV29-1, the J call TRBJ1-2; TRBD1 is a possible D gene (6 bases). V was clipped by 8 bases and J by 7 bases, with 20 bases between them. Germline lookup yields CDR1 SQVTM and CDR2 ANQGSEA. The CDR3 is 13 amino acids. The CDR3 protein is CSTKDSKPPGYTF. The CDR3 nucleotides read TGCAGCACCAAGGACAGCAAGCCCCCTGGCTACACCTTC.

This clonotype came up a few times. The rearrangement uses TRBV7-9 and TRBJ1-1; TRBD1 might be the D (5 bases). This CDR3 is 15 amino acids long. Trimming removed 4 bases from V and 4 bases from J, with 16 bases in between. The germline gives CDR1 SEHNR, CDR2 FQNEAQ (reference sequence). The CDR3 nucleotides read TGTGCCAGCAGCTCATCCGGGACGATGGGCACTGAAGCTTTCTTT. This sequence encodes CASSSSGTMGTEAFF.

This clonotype has ten or more counts. V usage is TRBV25-1 and J usage is TRBJ2-5, with 9 bases lining up with TRBD1. V lost 2 bases to trimming and J lost 4 bases; unmatched junction nucleotides: 8. Germline CDR1 is MGHDK and CDR2 is SYGVNS. The CDR3 extends over 16 amino acids. The DNA of the CDR3 is TGTGCCAGCAGTGAAGACTCGGGACAGGGAATAGAGACCCAGTACTTC. As protein: CASSEDSGQGIETQYF.

The sample holds many counts of this clonotype. The chain links TRBV21-1 to TRBJ1-3; TRBD1, the D gene given by the table, was not confirmed from the DNA. TRBV21-1 is tagged as a pseudogene. The CDR3 is 22 residues long. The CDR3 loop reads CASLDPGEANIKDPTIGNTIYF. CDR3 DNA sequence: TGTGCCAGTTTGGATCCAGGGGAGGCAAACATAAAGGACCCAACAATTGGAAACACCATATATTTT.

This clonotype was counted once. The J gene is TRBJ2-3, the V gene TRBV4-3; D possibly corresponds to TRBD1 (7 bases). CDR1 LGHNA and CDR2 YSLEER come from the germline V gene. The CDR3 runs 16 residues. The V and J ends lost 3 bases and 5 bases respectively, with 18 bases between them. As DNA, the CDR3 is TGCGCCAGCAGCCACGCGGAGGGACAGAGCGGAGATACGCAGTATTTT. Translating gives CASSHAEGQSGDTQYF.

There are many counts of this clonotype. The rearrangement joins TRBV5-1 to TRBJ1-1; D is possibly TRBD1 (6 bases). The germline V gene has CDR1 SGHRS and CDR2 YFSETQ. The CDR3 is 15 amino acids. Trimming removed 4 bases at V and 0 bases at J, with 13 bases between. The CDR3 DNA is TGCGCCAGCAGCCCAGGACAGAGGATGAACACTGAAGCTTTCTTT. The encoded protein is CASSPGQRMNTEAFF.

This clonotype was detected only a few times. This rearrangement joins TRBV29-1 to TRBJ2-7, with 9 bases that match TRBD2. The CDR3 loop spans 14 amino acids. V gave up 3 bases and J gave up 2 bases; unmatched junction bases: 5. Germline CDR1 is SQVTM and CDR2 is ANQGSEA. In nucleotides, the CDR3 is TGCAGCGTTGATAAGCTAGCGGGAACCTACGAGCAGTACTTC. Translated, it gives CSVDKLAGTYEQYF.

With regard to this clonotype: A much more abundant neighbour one base away suggests this may be a read error. The V gene is TRBV20-1, the J gene TRBJ1-2; possible D gene TRBD1, 5 bases. Germline V gene data show CDR1 as DFQATT and CDR2 as SNEGSKA (reference sequence). CDR3 size: 12 residues. In DNA, the CDR3 is TGCAGTGCTAGAGGGGACGTTGCTGGCTACAGCTTC. This codes for CSARGDVAGYSF.

This clonotype was observed at least ten times. The rearrangement uses TRBV20-1 and TRBJ1-5; no definite D call. CDR1 and CDR2 from the germline V gene are DFQATT and SNEGSKA (reference sequence). The CDR3 runs 11 residues. Trimming shortened V by 4 bases and J by 5 bases, and 6 bases separated the two germline ends. CDR3 protein: CSAKRDQPQHF. The CDR3 DNA is TGCAGTGCTAAGCGGGATCAGCCCCAGCATTTT.

The genes are TRBV5-1 and TRBJ2-1, with D hard to call. This CDR3 has 14 amino acids. V lost 1 base to trimming and J lost 5 bases, with 10 bases between them. Germline loops: CDR1 SGHRS, CDR2 YFSETQ. CDR3 residues: CASSLLAVNNEQFF. The CDR3 region has the DNA TGCGCCAGCAGCTTGTTGGCGGTCAACAATGAGCAGTTCTTC.

On this clonotype: One end of the junction fails to match germline, which may point to a read error. This chain connects TRBV19 to TRBJ1-2; D unresolved. This CDR3 region has 15 residues. Germline V gene data show CDR1 as LNHDA and CDR2 as SQIVND (reference sequence). This CDR3 is CASSIDVGRNYGDTF. The DNA for the CDR3 is TGTGCCAGTAGTATAGACGTCGGACGGAACTATGGCGACACCTTC.

The chain joins TRBV5-4 to TRBJ1-2; D ambiguous. In germline, CDR1 is SGHNT, CDR2 YYREEE (reference sequence). Trimming took off 4 bases at V and 0 bases at J, with 16 bases between the two ends. The CDR3 totals 16 residues. Written as DNA, the CDR3 is TGTGCCAGCAGCAAAGGGATCGAGCAATCTAACTATGGCTACACCTTC. Its translation is CASSKGIEQSNYGYTF.

The chain links TRBV12-3 or TRBV12-4 to TRBJ2-3; maybe TRBD2 (6 bases). Trimming removed 7 bases from V and 9 bases from J, with 20 bases in between. The CDR3 runs 14 residues. The CDR3 DNA reads as TGTGCCAGCAATAAGCGTCGGGCGGAGGGCACGCAGTATTTT. This codes for CASNKRRAEGTQYF.

The sample holds a few counts of this clonotype. The rearrangement joins TRBV30 to TRBJ2-2; no clear D gene. This CDR3 has 12 amino acids. Trimming removed 7 bases from V and 5 bases from J, with 11 bases in between. Germline V gene lookup returns CDR1 GTSNPN and CDR2 SVGIG (reference sequence). CDR3 amino acids: CALHVITGELFF. The CDR3, as DNA: TGTGCCTTACACGTGATAACCGGGGAGCTGTTTTTT.

This clonotype came up many times. The chain recombines TRBV12-3 or TRBV12-4 with TRBJ2-7; no firm D call. The CDR3 has 14 amino acids. V gave up 3 bases and J gave up 4 bases, with 13 bases separating them. The CDR3 DNA reads as TGTGCCAGCAGTTTCGGTACAGAAGATTACGAGCAGTACTTC. Protein product: CASSFGTEDYEQYF.